This T cell receptor (beta chain) is drawn from a study of identical twins. Findings of the study overall: Shared out-of-frame alpha sequences (those common to twins) showed excess low generation probability.

The CDR3 length is 15 residues. The ends were cut back, 0 bases at V and 0 bases at J, with 9 bases in the middle. Germline lookup yields CDR1 LNHNV and CDR2 YYDKDF (reference sequence). This clonotype has just a few counts. Its antigen remains unidentified. Template switching (which added a universal primer site) was used, and cDNA carried unique molecular identifiers. One entry per CDR3 protein, called by TCRdb with MiXCR from the 5' RACE reads. The sample records about 900,000 distinct CDR3 sequences, 10% to 15% being singletons. These data were also reused for a study on yellow fever vaccine responses in identical twins. That paper notes: The T cell response to vaccination in identical twins was reportedly partly convergent and partly personalized.

This TCR was sampled from a woman aged 18 to 35 in good health. The chain couples TRBV15 to TRBJ2-7; unclear D gene. The sample comprised PBMCs. CDR3 amino acids: CATSRDPRNSYEQYF. CDR3 coding DNA: TGTGCCACCAGCAGAGATCCCAGGAACTCCTACGAGCAGTACTTC. The variable domain in full, with the rest retrieved from reference TRBV15 and TRBJ2-7, is DAMVIQNPRYQVTQFGKPVTLSCSQTLNHNVMYWYQQKSSQAPKLLFHYYDKDFNNEADTPDNFQSRRPNTSFCFLDIRSPGLGDTAMYLCATSRDPRNSYEQYFGPGTRLTVT.